Described below is a single TCR beta chain sequence and its context. Its antigen is not identified. Data came from immunoSEQ multiplex PCR; TCRdb stores just in-frame clones and leaves some out. The sample contains 100,000 or so clones, about nine tenths of which appear only once. The CDR3 spans 16 residues. Germline V gene data show CDR1 as MNHEY and CDR2 as SMNVEV (reference sequence). V lost 5 bases, J lost 1 base, and 17 bases lay in between. This sample was included in a study of T cell responses to AZD1222 COVID-19 vaccine. Study-wide results and caveats: Among those given AZD1222, only five or six were seropositive at baseline. Repertoire collection took place solely once the T cell response had peaked.

The starting material was peripheral blood, obtained on day 0 of AZD1222 vaccination. The chain couples TRBV27 to TRBJ2-5; weak D call: TRBD2 (6 bases). This clonotype originated in an adult in good health. The CDR3 DNA reads TGTGCCAGCAGTCCCCGAAGACTAGGCCTCCAAGAGACCCAGTACTTC. Protein: CASSPRRLGLQETQYF.